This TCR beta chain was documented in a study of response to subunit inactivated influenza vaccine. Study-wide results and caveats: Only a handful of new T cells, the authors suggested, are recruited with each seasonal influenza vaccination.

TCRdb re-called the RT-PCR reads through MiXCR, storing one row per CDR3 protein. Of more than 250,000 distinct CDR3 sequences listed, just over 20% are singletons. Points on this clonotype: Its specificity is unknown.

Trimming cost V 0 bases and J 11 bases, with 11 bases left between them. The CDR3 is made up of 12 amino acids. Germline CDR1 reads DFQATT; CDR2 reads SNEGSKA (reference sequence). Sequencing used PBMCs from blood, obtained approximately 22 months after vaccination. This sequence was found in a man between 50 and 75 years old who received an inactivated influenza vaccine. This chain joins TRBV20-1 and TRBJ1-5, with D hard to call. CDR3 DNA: TGCAGTGCTAGAGACCGAGGAGAGGCCCAGCATTTT. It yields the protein CSARDRGEAQHF.